One and the same sample provided the 15 T cell receptor beta chains below, sequenced in a study of T cell changes during pregnancy in multiple sclerosis. Clones were sequenced by immunoSEQ multiplex PCR, and TCRdb holds only the in-frame ones, with some missing. The table lists tens of thousands of clones, around 90% of them singletons. Sequenced material: peripheral blood, taken before pregnancy. Receptor source: a female donor with multiple sclerosis, enrolled in a pregnancy study.

The V and J genes are TRBV7-9 and TRBJ2-7, with D perhaps matching TRBD2 (6 bases). Germline V lookup: CDR1 SEHNR, CDR2 FQNEAQ (reference sequence). The CDR3 is 13 residues long. V lost 5 bases, J lost 3 bases, and 11 bases lay in between. In nucleotides, the CDR3 is TGTGCCAGCAGCCACCGGGGGATCTACGAGCAGTACTTC. Translated: CASSHRGIYEQYF.

V and J are TRBV30 and TRBJ1-2; 9 positions agree with TRBD1. Germline V gene sequence: CDR1 GTSNPN, CDR2 SVGIG (reference sequence). Trimming cost V 2 bases and J 10 bases; bases outside gene matches: 8. CDR3 length equals 13 residues. CDR3 DNA sequence: TGTGCCTGGAGTATCCCGGGACAGGGTACCTACACCTTC. This encodes CAWSIPGQGTYTF.

The chain joins TRBV9 to TRBJ2-3; 11 nucleotides agree with TRBD2. The V segment lost 4 bases and the J segment 0 bases; nucleotides outside the gene matches: 4. Germline CDR1 SGDLS, CDR2 YYNGEE. CDR3 length: 16 residues. CDR3 in DNA: TGTGCCAGCAGCAAGGGACTAGCGGCGAGCACAGATACGCAGTATTTT. This gives the protein CASSKGLAASTDTQYF.

The chain employs TRBV4-2 and TRBJ2-3; D remains ambiguous. Germline CDR1 reads LGHNA; CDR2 reads YNFKEQ. V was shortened by 3 bases and J by 0 bases, with 13 bases between the two germline ends. The CDR3 extends over 16 amino acids. The CDR3 region has the DNA TGTGCCAGCAGCCAGGGCGCAGAATCTAGCACAGATACGCAGTATTTT. Encoded protein: CASSQGAESSTDTQYF.

V and J are TRBV11-2 and TRBJ2-7; a possible D gene is TRBD2 (5 bases). The V gene's germline CDR1 is SGHAT and CDR2 FQNNGV. This CDR3 comprises 11 residues. V was trimmed by 3 bases and J by 7 bases, leaving 7 bases between them. The CDR3 reads CASSLRGEQYF. Written as DNA, the CDR3 is TGTGCCAGCAGCTTGCGAGGGGAGCAGTACTTC.

The rearrangement uses TRBV6-6 and TRBJ1-4; 8 positions agree with TRBD1. The CDR3 extends over 15 amino acids. The germline gives CDR1 MNHNY, CDR2 SVGAGI (reference sequence). The junction had 9 bases not matched to a gene; V was cut back by 5 bases and J by 7 bases. CDR3: CASSVTGGSAEKLFF. In DNA form, the CDR3 reads TGTGCCAGCAGTGTCACAGGGGGTTCGGCTGAAAAACTGTTTTTT.

V and J are TRBV5-1 and TRBJ1-1, with D possibly matching TRBD1 (5 bases). CDR3 length equals 17 residues. CDR1 and CDR2 (germline): SGHRS, YFSETQ. Trimming shortened V by 4 bases and J by 0 bases, and 19 bases separated the two germline ends. Written as DNA, the CDR3 is TGCGCCAGCAGCCAGGGAGGAGTAACGGGGATGAACACTGAAGCTTTCTTT. Residues: CASSQGGVTGMNTEAFF.

The DNA of the CDR3 is TGTGCCAGCTCACCCCGGGACAGGGGGCTTTACGAGCAGTACTTC. Translating gives CASSPRDRGLYEQYF. The rearrangement joins TRBV18 to TRBJ2-7; 12 nucleotides align to TRBD1. Germline CDR1 is KGHSH and CDR2 is LQKENI. V lost 3 bases to trimming and J lost 4 bases; unmatched junction nucleotides: 4. This CDR3 has 15 amino acids.

This clone was counted a few times. The V call is TRBV28, the J call TRBJ1-5; D is possibly TRBD1 (6 bases). Germline-derived CDR1 and CDR2 are MDHEN and SYDVKM. The V end lost 6 bases, the J end lost 11 bases, and 20 bases lay between the germline ends. CDR3 size: 14 residues. This CDR3 is CASRTPGALRAQHF. The CDR3 DNA is TGTGCCAGCAGAACCCCAGGGGCCCTCCGGGCCCAGCATTTT.

The J gene is TRBJ2-5, the V gene TRBV28; the match to TRBD2 covers 7 bases. The germline CDR1 and CDR2 sequences are MDHEN and SYDVKM. The V segment lost 10 bases and the J segment 5 bases; nucleotides outside the gene matches: 16. The CDR3 spans 15 residues. CDR3 in DNA: TGTGCCACATCAACCCGTCGCGGGAGCTATGAGACCCAGTACTTC. It translates to CATSTRRGSYETQYF.

This chain links TRBV7-9 with TRBJ2-2, with unresolved D. Germline V gene sequence: CDR1 SEHNR, CDR2 FQNEAQ (reference sequence). Trimming shortened V by 5 bases and J by 3 bases, and 10 bases separated the two germline ends. The CDR3 has 14 amino acids. CDR3 residues: CASSPRQYTGELFF. The CDR3 region has the DNA TGTGCCAGCAGCCCCCGCCAGTACACCGGGGAGCTGTTTTTT.

The CDR3 nucleotides are TGTGCCAGTAATACTCGACTAGCGGGGGAGTGGAACACCGGGGAGCTGTTTTTT. It yields the protein CASNTRLAGEWNTGELFF. This chain connects TRBV19 to TRBJ2-2; 12 bases are shared with TRBD2. The CDR3 contains 18 residues. The germline V gene has CDR1 LNHDA and CDR2 SQIVND (reference sequence). The ends lost 7 bases at V and 1 base at J; junction bases unmatched: 10.

CDR3 sequence (DNA): TGTGCCAGCAAGGGGATTAGCAATCAGCCCCAGCATTTT. It yields the protein CASKGISNQPQHF. The rearrangement uses TRBV6-1 and TRBJ1-5; tentatively, D is TRBD1 (5 bases). V was clipped by 7 bases and J by 0 bases, with 7 bases between them. Germline CDR1 is MNHNS and CDR2 is SASEGT. This CDR3 region has 13 residues.

The chain couples TRBV5-1 to TRBJ2-1, with TRBD1 matching over 8 bases. The CDR3 consists of 20 residues. Germline V gives CDR1 SGHRS, CDR2 YFSETQ. Trimming cost V 0 bases and J 4 bases; bases outside gene matches: 18. CDR3 coding DNA: TGCGCCAGCAGCTTGGCCGTCCCGTCTTTTGGGACAGGATCATACAATGAGCAGTTCTTC. It translates to CASSLAVPSFGTGSYNEQFF.

The CDR3 region is CASSVDNSGRFGADEQFF. CDR3 in DNA: TGTGCCAGCAGCGTAGATAATAGCGGGAGGTTCGGGGCCGATGAGCAGTTCTTC. J is TRBJ2-1 and V is TRBV9, with 10 bases that match TRBD2. After removal of 0 bases from V and 8 bases from J, the junction contained 14 bases not matched to a gene. This CDR3 has 18 amino acids. CDR1 and CDR2 (germline): SGDLS, YYNGEE. The whole variable domain, remainder taken from reference TRBV9 and TRBJ2-1, is DSGVTQTPKHLITATGQRVTLRCSPRSGDLSVYWYQQSLDQGLQFLIQYYNGEERAKGNILERFSAQQFPDLHSELNLSSLELGDSALYFCASSVDNSGRFGADEQFFGPGTRLTVL.